This TCR beta chain was identified in a study of tissue T cells after allogeneic stem cell transplantation. Overall study results and limits: The study did not identify alloreactive or antigen-specific tissue TCRs, and some clones might be persisting host cells.

This research-autopsy study prospectively enrolled adult allogeneic hematopoietic cell transplant recipients with steroid-refractory graft-versus-host disease. Gastrointestinal graft-versus-host disease was present in all patients, each treated with several therapy lines. Profiling relied on immunoSEQ multiplex PCR, and the TCRdb table lists in-frame clones only, not all of them. Of roughly 2,000 clones in the sample, less than 80% were seen once. This clone was observed a few times. Its antigen remains unidentified. The CDR3 loop spans 15 amino acids. Germline V gene data show CDR1 as SGHTA and CDR2 as FQGNSA. Trimming shortened V by 5 bases and J by 1 base, and 14 bases separated the two germline ends.

The source material was transverse colon tissue, sampled at autopsy. The TCR comes from an older male patient with steroid-refractory graft-versus-host disease after an allogeneic stem cell transplant. The graft donor may have given rise to some T cells. The rearrangement uses TRBV7-2 and TRBJ2-5; maybe TRBD2 (5 bases). CDR3 region: CASSPYRGFQETQYF. Written as DNA, the CDR3 is TGTGCCAGCAGCCCCTACCGGGGATTCCAAGAGACCCAGTACTTC.